The next 3 T cell receptor beta chains were all read from a single sample in a study of cytomegalovirus exposure and HLA in healthy donors. The PCR employed 60 Vbeta primers together with 13 Jbeta primers. Sequencing used immunoSEQ multiplex PCR; TCRdb keeps in-frame clones, though not all of them. The data show around 100,000 clones, around 84% seen once. What was sequenced was PBMCs. The receptors stem from a man aged 25-45 years in good health and CMV-seropositive.

The chain uses TRBV7-9 and TRBJ1-1, with D perhaps matching TRBD1 (5 bases). The germline V gene encodes CDR1 SEHNR and CDR2 FQNEAQ (reference sequence). This CDR3 is 12 amino acids long. The V end was cut by 4 bases, the J end by 7 bases, with 10 bases between. In nucleotides, the CDR3 is TGTGCCAGCAGCTGGGGGGGGGTTGAAGCTTTCTTT. Its translation is CASSWGGVEAFF.

The V gene is TRBV18, the J gene TRBJ1-1; D is possibly TRBD1 (5 bases). The germline CDR1 and CDR2 sequences are KGHSH and LQKENI. CDR3 length: 12 residues. Trimming took off 3 bases at V and 8 bases at J, with 10 bases between the two ends. Written as DNA, the CDR3 is TGTGCCAGCTCACCCGGGACTTTAGAAGCTTTCTTT. Translation gives CASSPGTLEAFF.

V gene TRBV29-1 combines with J gene TRBJ1-1, with 7 bases fitting TRBD1. Trimming removed 4 bases from V and 3 bases from J; junction bases left unmatched: 11. Germline values: CDR1 SQVTM, CDR2 ANQGSEA. The CDR3 length is 15 residues. CDR3 in amino acids: CSVGGTDEGDTEAFF. For the CDR3, the DNA is TGCAGCGTTGGGGGGACAGACGAAGGGGACACTGAAGCTTTCTTT.